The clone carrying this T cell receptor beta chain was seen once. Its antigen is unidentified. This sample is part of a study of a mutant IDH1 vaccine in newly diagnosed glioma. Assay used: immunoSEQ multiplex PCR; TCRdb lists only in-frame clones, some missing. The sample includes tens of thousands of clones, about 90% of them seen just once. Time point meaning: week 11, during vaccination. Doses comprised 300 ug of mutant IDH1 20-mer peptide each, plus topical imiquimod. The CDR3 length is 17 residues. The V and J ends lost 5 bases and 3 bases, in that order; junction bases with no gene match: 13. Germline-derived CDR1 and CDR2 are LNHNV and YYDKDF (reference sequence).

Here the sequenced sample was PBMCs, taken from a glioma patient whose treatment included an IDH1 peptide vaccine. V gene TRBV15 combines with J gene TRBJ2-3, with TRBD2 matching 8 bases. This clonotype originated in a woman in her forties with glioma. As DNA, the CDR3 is TGTGCCACCAGCTATTTCGGGAGGGCCGAGTTGACAGATACGCAGTATTTT. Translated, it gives CATSYFGRAELTDTQYF.